One sample yielded the 27 T cell receptor beta chains listed below, sequenced in a study of Ad26.COV2.S vaccination and SARS-CoV-2 variants. Using immunoSEQ multiplex PCR, the repertoire was profiled, and TCRdb retains in-frame clones only, with some absent. Found here are nearly 400,000 clones, about nine tenths of them singletons; the top ten hold around 1.9%. Treatment indicated: roughly 20 received Ad26.COV2.S at low or high dose, single or two shots; five or six received placebo; per-sample allocation not given. It was on day 63 after the first vaccine or placebo injection that samples were taken. The sequencing here drew on peripheral blood, taken in a trial of Ad26.COV2.S vaccine versus placebo. Every receptor here comes from a person between 18 and 60 years old who received the Ad26.COV2.S COVID-19 vaccine or a placebo.

V gene TRBV19 combines with J gene TRBJ2-1; the match to TRBD1 covers 8 bases. This CDR3 is 13 amino acids long. Losses at the gene ends were 5 bases for V and 8 bases for J; bases not matched to a gene: 5. Germline CDR1 is LNHDA and CDR2 is SQIVND (reference sequence). CDR3: CASSAYRGDEQFF. CDR3 bases: TGTGCCAGTAGTGCCTACAGGGGGGATGAGCAGTTCTTC.

The chain is built from TRBV29-1 and TRBJ2-2; 14 nucleotides agree with TRBD2. The CDR3 is made up of 17 amino acids. Germline CDR1 SQVTM, CDR2 ANQGSEA. V shed 3 bases, J shed 2 bases, and the junction held 5 bases outside the gene matches. The CDR3 sequence: CSVDPGLAGANTGELFF. The DNA for the CDR3 is TGCAGCGTTGACCCGGGACTAGCGGGAGCAAACACCGGGGAGCTGTTTTTT.

This clone was counted a few times. The V call is TRBV11-3, the J call TRBJ2-1, with D perhaps matching TRBD2 (5 bases). Germline V gives CDR1 SGHNT, CDR2 YENEEA. V lost 1 base and J lost 5, with 12 bases in between. This CDR3 contains 15 residues. The CDR3 sequence: CASSLGGSGHNEQFF. The CDR3 coding sequence is TGTGCCAGCAGCTTAGGTGGGAGCGGCCACAATGAGCAGTTCTTC.

The count of this clone is one. The V call is TRBV29-1, the J call TRBJ2-3; 7 bases agree with TRBD2. The CDR3 consists of 14 residues. Germline CDR1 reads SQVTM; CDR2 reads ANQGSEA. The V and J ends lost 8 bases and 3 bases, in that order; junction bases with no gene match: 11. CDR3 DNA sequence: TGCAGCATCCCAAGGTCCGGGGGGACAGATACGCAGTATTTT. This sequence encodes CSIPRSGGTDTQYF.

A few counts support this clone. The chain uses TRBV30 and TRBJ2-7; possible D gene TRBD2, 6 bases. Germline assignment: CDR1 GTSNPN and CDR2 SVGIG (reference sequence). The CDR3 has 16 residues. V was cut by 2 bases and J by 1 base, with 18 bases left in between. Written as DNA, the CDR3 is TGTGCCTGGAGTCCACCGGGACTCCGGAGGTCCTACGAGCAGTACTTC. Its protein product is CAWSPPGLRRSYEQYF.

This chain connects TRBV1 to TRBJ2-7; TRBD2 was called by the table and not checked on the DNA. TRBV1 is classified as a pseudogene. CDR3 length: 16 amino acids. The CDR3 loop reads CTSSQPQRECYYEQYF. The CDR3 DNA follows: TGCACCAGCAGCCAACCTCAGCGGGAGTGCTATTACGAGCAGTACTTC.

This chain joins TRBV28 and TRBJ2-7, with 11 bases that match TRBD2. Germline V gives CDR1 MDHEN, CDR2 SYDVKM. This CDR3 is built from 19 residues. With 3 bases clipped from V and 1 base from J, the junction kept 14 bases outside the gene matches. As DNA, the CDR3 is TGTGCCAGCAGTTTTGGTCGGTCTAGCGGGAGGCCGCTTTCCTACGAGCAGTACTTC. It translates to CASSFGRSSGRPLSYEQYF.

This clone appeared once. This chain uses TRBV7-2 with TRBJ2-1, with TRBD2 as a possible D gene (5 bases). The germline gives CDR1 SGHTA, CDR2 FQGNSA. The CDR3 is 20 amino acids. V was shortened by 0 bases and J by 4 bases, with 25 bases between the two germline ends. CDR3 DNA sequence: TGTGCCAGCAGCTTAGCGAAAGGCCTGTCATCCAGCGGACCTTACAATGAGCAGTTCTTC. The encoded protein is CASSLAKGLSSSGPYNEQFF. The variable domain in full, completed from reference TRBV7-2 and TRBJ2-1, reads GAGVSQSPSNKVTEKGKDVELRCDPISGHTALYWYRQSLGQGLEFLIYFQGNSAPDKSGLPSDRFSAERTGGSVSTLTIQRTQQEDSAVYLCASSLAKGLSSSGPYNEQFFGPGTRLTVL.

V and J are TRBV11-2 and TRBJ2-2; 11 bases align to TRBD2. Germline-derived CDR1 and CDR2 are SGHAT and FQNNGV. The ends lost 6 bases at V and 9 bases at J; junction bases unmatched: 18. The CDR3 loop spans 18 amino acids. CDR3 coding DNA: TGTGCCAGCAGACACGTAGCGGGAGGGCTCCTCGGTGGGCGGGAGCTGTTTTTT. Translation gives CASRHVAGGLLGGRELFF.

This clone was picked up a small number of times. The rearrangement links TRBV28 to TRBJ2-2; no firm D call. Trimming removed 3 bases from V and 5 bases from J, with 13 bases in between. In germline, CDR1 is MDHEN, CDR2 SYDVKM. The CDR3 has 15 residues. CDR3 DNA: TGTGCCAGCAGTTTTAGTGGACGCCGGACCGGGGAGCTGTTTTTT. Translation: CASSFSGRRTGELFF.

About this clone: This sample includes further DNA sequences coding for the same CDR3. This rearrangement joins TRBV6-5 to TRBJ1-5, with a tentative D call TRBD1 (6 bases). V was cut by 8 bases and J by 3 bases, with 11 bases left in between. CDR1 and CDR2 (germline): MNHEY, SVGAGI. The CDR3 is 13 residues long. CDR3 sequence: CASRQVNNQPQHF. The CDR3 nucleotides are TGTGCCAGCCGACAGGTCAACAATCAGCCCCAGCATTTT.

The V gene is TRBV4-2, the J gene TRBJ2-2; 11 bases agree with TRBD2. V dropped 8 bases and J dropped 0; count of bases not matched to a gene: 5. This CDR3 has 16 amino acids. Germline lookup yields CDR1 LGHNA and CDR2 YNFKEQ. CDR3 nucleotides: TGTGCCAGCCGCTTAGCGGGAGGGCCGAACACCGGGGAGCTGTTTTTT. Protein product: CASRLAGGPNTGELFF.

The chain couples TRBV29-1 to TRBJ1-1; weak D call: TRBD1 (5 bases). The CDR3 is 14 residues long. CDR1 and CDR2 (germline): SQVTM, ANQGSEA. V lost 7 bases to trimming and J lost 1 base, with 16 bases between them. DNA of the CDR3: TGCAGCGCTGAGTGGGACCTGACGAACACTGAAGCTTTCTTT. This codes for CSAEWDLTNTEAFF.

V is TRBV28 and J is TRBJ1-2, with no clear D. The V and J ends lost 5 bases and 2 bases respectively, with 9 bases between them. The CDR3 contains 13 residues. CDR1 is MDHEN, CDR2 SYDVKM, per germline. The CDR3 nucleotides read TGTGCCAGCAGTGCCACCCTAAACTATGGCTACACCTTC. Residues: CASSATLNYGYTF.

V is TRBV30 and J is TRBJ2-1; no clear D gene. Germline values: CDR1 GTSNPN, CDR2 SVGIG (reference sequence). The CDR3 extends over 13 amino acids. V was clipped by 3 bases and J by 2 bases, with 8 bases between them. CDR3 sequence: CAWSRRTYNEQFF. CDR3 coding DNA: TGTGCCTGGAGCCGCCGCACCTACAATGAGCAGTTCTTC.

The chain uses TRBV27 and TRBJ2-5, with 8 positions matching TRBD2. The CDR3 runs to 14 residues. CDR1 is MNHEY and CDR2 is SMNVEV in the germline V gene (reference sequence). V lost 4 bases, J lost 3 bases, and 4 bases stayed unmatched. The CDR3 spells CASSSYSGEETQYF. CDR3 in DNA: TGTGCCAGCAGTTCCTATAGCGGGGAAGAGACCCAGTACTTC.

This chain uses TRBV5-1 with TRBJ2-3; D gene uncertain. Trimming removed 0 bases from V and 3 bases from J, with 8 bases in between. CDR1 SGHRS and CDR2 YFSETQ come from the germline V gene. This CDR3 is built from 14 residues. The CDR3 sequence is CASSLAPPTDTQYF. Here the CDR3 DNA reads TGCGCCAGCAGCTTGGCCCCCCCGACAGATACGCAGTATTTT.

The chain links TRBV21-1 to TRBJ1-1; the DNA was not compared with TRBD1, the D call given in the table. TRBV21-1 is shown as a pseudogene. The CDR3 totals 16 residues. CDR3 sequence reads: CASSPRLGQGGTEAFF. The CDR3 region has the DNA TGTGCCAGCAGCCCTAGGCTGGGACAGGGGGGGACTGAAGCTTTCTTT.

The chain is built from TRBV6-5 and TRBJ1-1, with no clear D. The CDR3 has 14 amino acids. Looked up from germline, CDR1 is MNHEY and CDR2 is SVGAGI. Trimming removed 5 bases from V and 5 bases from J, with 15 bases in between. The CDR3 sequence: CASSPHLGGTEAFF. In DNA, the CDR3 is TGTGCCAGCAGTCCGCACTTAGGTGGGACTGAAGCTTTCTTT.

The V and J genes are TRBV6-6 and TRBJ1-1, with TRBD1 as a possible D gene (5 bases). Deletions cut 2 bases from V and 1 base from J, with 8 bases between. The CDR3 sequence is 14 residues long. Per the germline V gene, CDR1 is MNHNY and CDR2 is SVGAGI (reference sequence). The CDR3 reads CASSYEDKNTEAFF. CDR3 bases: TGTGCCAGCAGTTACGAGGACAAGAACACTGAAGCTTTCTTT.

The V call is TRBV7-6, the J call TRBJ1-1; TRBD1 is a possible D gene (6 bases). Deletions cut 3 bases from V and 4 bases from J, with 12 bases between. Germline values: CDR1 SGHVS, CDR2 FNYEAQ. The CDR3 extends over 14 amino acids. CDR3 protein: CASSFSRGATEAFF. The CDR3 nucleotides read TGTGCCAGCAGCTTTAGCAGGGGTGCCACTGAAGCTTTCTTT. The full variable domain, its missing parts supplied by reference TRBV7-6 and TRBJ1-1, is GAGVSQSPRYKVTKRGQDVALRCDPISGHVSLYWYRQALGQGPEFLTYFNYEAQQDKSGLPNDRFSAERPEGSISTLTIQRTEQRDSAMYRCASSFSRGATEAFFGQGTRLTVV.

The chain links TRBV12-5 to TRBJ2-5; D call uncertain. Trimming took off 6 bases at V and 5 bases at J, with 13 bases between the two ends. This CDR3 region has 13 residues. Germline lookup yields CDR1 LGHNT and CDR2 FRNRAP. CDR3 loop: CASGARTGETQYF. DNA of the CDR3: TGTGCTAGTGGGGCGCGAACCGGGGAGACCCAGTACTTC.

J is TRBJ2-3 and V is TRBV5-5, with a possible D match to TRBD1 (5 bases). V was cut by 1 base and J by 2 bases, with 14 bases left in between. The CDR3 covers 16 residues. Germline CDR1 is SGHKS and CDR2 is YYEKEE (reference sequence). The CDR3 loop reads CASSLSHRLLTDTQYF. Here the CDR3 DNA reads TGTGCCAGCAGCTTGTCCCACAGGCTACTCACAGATACGCAGTATTTT.

This rearrangement joins TRBV25-1 to TRBJ2-3; 9 bases fit TRBD1. The CDR3 loop spans 17 amino acids. The V segment lost 6 bases and the J segment 0 bases; nucleotides outside the gene matches: 10. Germline-derived CDR1 and CDR2 are MGHDK and SYGVNS. This CDR3 reads CASSLGQGRRSTDTQYF. CDR3 coding DNA: TGTGCCAGCAGCCTTGGACAGGGGAGGAGGAGCACAGATACGCAGTATTTT.

The rearrangement joins TRBV4-1 to TRBJ2-3, with TRBD2 identical over 13 bases. J lost 3 bases, V lost 4 bases, and 4 bases had no gene match. Germline lookup yields CDR1 MGHRA and CDR2 YSYEKL. The CDR3 totals 16 residues. The CDR3 is CASSPRTSGSTDTQYF. CDR3 nucleotides: TGCGCCAGCAGCCCTCGGACTAGCGGGAGTACAGATACGCAGTATTTT.

The rearrangement links TRBV28 to TRBJ1-6; the D gene is possibly TRBD1 (5 bases). This CDR3 is 15 amino acids long. CDR1 is MDHEN, CDR2 SYDVKM, per germline. The germline V and J ends were trimmed by 2 bases and 9 bases, with 14 bases remaining between them. The CDR3 spells CASSLSSGGGSPLHF. CDR3 sequence (DNA): TGTGCCAGCAGTTTAAGTTCGGGGGGGGGTTCACCCCTCCACTTT.

This chain links TRBV11-2 with TRBJ2-6; maybe TRBD1 (5 bases). The CDR3 spans 16 residues. The V end lost 5 bases, the J end lost 0 bases, and 11 bases lay between the germline ends. Germline CDR1 SGHAT, CDR2 FQNNGV. The DNA of the CDR3 is TGTGCCAGCAGCCCGAGACAGAACTCTGGGGCCAACGTCCTGACTTTC. Protein: CASSPRQNSGANVLTF. Variable domain in full (rest from reference TRBV11-2 and TRBJ2-6): EAGVAQSPRYKIIEKRQSVAFWCNPISGHATLYWYQQILGQGPKLLIQFQNNGVVDDSQLPKDRFSAERLKGVDSTLKIQPAKLEDSAVYLCASSPRQNSGANVLTFGAGSRLTVL.